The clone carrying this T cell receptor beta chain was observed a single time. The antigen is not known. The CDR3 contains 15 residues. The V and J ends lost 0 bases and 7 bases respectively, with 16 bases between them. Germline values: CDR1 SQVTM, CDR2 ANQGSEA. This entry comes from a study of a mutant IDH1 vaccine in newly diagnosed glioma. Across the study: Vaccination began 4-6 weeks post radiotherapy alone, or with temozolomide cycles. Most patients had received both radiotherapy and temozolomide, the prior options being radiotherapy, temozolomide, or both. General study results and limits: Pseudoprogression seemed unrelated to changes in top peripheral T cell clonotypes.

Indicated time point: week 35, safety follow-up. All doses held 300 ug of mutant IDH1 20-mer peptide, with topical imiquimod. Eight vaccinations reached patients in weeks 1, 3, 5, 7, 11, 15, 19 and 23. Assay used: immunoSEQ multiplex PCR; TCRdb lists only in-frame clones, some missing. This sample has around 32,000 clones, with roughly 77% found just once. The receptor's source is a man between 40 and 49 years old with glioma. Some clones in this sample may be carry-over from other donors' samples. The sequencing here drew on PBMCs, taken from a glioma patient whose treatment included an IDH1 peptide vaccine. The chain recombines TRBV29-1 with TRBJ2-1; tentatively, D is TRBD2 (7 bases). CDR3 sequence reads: CSVEDEGGLINEQFF. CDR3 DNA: TGCAGCGTTGAAGACGAAGGGGGACTAATTAATGAGCAGTTCTTC.